The rows below give T cell receptor beta chains drawn from one sample of a study of cytomegalovirus exposure and HLA in healthy donors. The assay was immunoSEQ multiplex PCR, and TCRdb's table has in-frame clones only and misses some. Of approximately 120,000 clones detected, 80% to 90% appear once; the ten largest clones hold about 2.1%. Sequencing used PBMCs. The receptors derive from a woman younger than 30 in good health and CMV-seronegative. The CDR3 runs from the conserved cysteine through the conserved F or W. Each record gives: V gene, CDR3 length, clone size, J gene, D gene, CDR3 protein, CDR3 DNA. The D gene is left open where the match is weak. Clone size is given for some rows only: seen once, a few or many times, or a class if the clone is expanded.

v_call: TRBV5-1
cdr3_length: 15
clone_size: -
j_call: TRBJ2-2
d_call: -
cdr3_aa: CASSSDRWNTGELFF
cdr3_nt: TGCGCCAGCAGCAGTGACAGGTGGAACACCGGGGAGCTGTTTTTT

v_call: TRBV19
cdr3_length: 12
clone_size: -
j_call: TRBJ1-2
d_call: -
cdr3_aa: CASSIDEGGYTF
cdr3_nt: TGTGCCAGTAGTATAGATGAGGGAGGCTACACCTTC

v_call: TRBV9
cdr3_length: 16
clone_size: -
j_call: TRBJ1-2
d_call: TRBD1
cdr3_aa: CASSVGQGVANYGYTF
cdr3_nt: TGTGCCAGCAGCGTCGGACAGGGGGTAGCTAACTATGGCTACACCTTC

v_call: TRBV11-1
cdr3_length: 17
clone_size: -
j_call: TRBJ2-3
d_call: TRBD2
cdr3_aa: CASSPRLAGGRTDTQYF
cdr3_nt: TGTGCCAGCAGCCCACGACTAGCGGGGGGGCGCACAGATACGCAGTATTTT

v_call: TRBV28
cdr3_length: 17
clone_size: -
j_call: TRBJ2-2
d_call: -
cdr3_aa: CASSLFSSGEVTGELFF
cdr3_nt: TGTGCCAGCAGTTTATTTAGTAGTGGGGAGGTCACCGGGGAGCTGTTTTTT

v_call: TRBV5-6
cdr3_length: 14
clone_size: -
j_call: TRBJ1-5
d_call: -
cdr3_aa: CASSYRQTNQPQHF
cdr3_nt: TGTGCCAGCAGCTACCGACAGACTAATCAGCCCCAGCATTTT

v_call: TRBV30
cdr3_length: 11
clone_size: -
j_call: TRBJ2-1
d_call: -
cdr3_aa: CAWSPDNEQFF
cdr3_nt: TGTGCCTGGAGTCCGGACAACGAGCAGTTCTTC

v_call: TRBV11-2
cdr3_length: 19
clone_size: -
j_call: TRBJ1-6
d_call: -
cdr3_aa: CASSLVGFSPAGQGSPLHF
cdr3_nt: TGTGCCAGCAGCCTCGTGGGTTTCAGTCCTGCGGGCCAAGGATCACCCCTCCACTTT

v_call: TRBV19
cdr3_length: 17
clone_size: -
j_call: TRBJ1-4
d_call: -
cdr3_aa: CASTSRGILATNEKLFF
cdr3_nt: TGTGCCAGTACCTCCAGGGGAATACTCGCAACTAATGAAAAACTGTTTTTT

v_call: TRBV28
cdr3_length: 16
clone_size: once
j_call: TRBJ2-2
d_call: -
cdr3_aa: CASSFSSGVVVGELFF
cdr3_nt: TGTGCCAGCAGTTTTTCGTCGGGAGTTGTCGTCGGGGAGCTGTTTTTT